The source of this TCR beta chain is a study of blood T cell repertoires in COVID-19. This CDR3 has 13 residues. Germline CDR1 reads MNHNY; CDR2 reads SVGAGI (reference sequence). The ends were cut back, 5 bases at V and 1 base at J, with 6 bases in the middle. The method was immunoSEQ multiplex PCR; TCRdb's version includes in-frame clones alone and lacks a portion of them. This sample has 65,000 to 80,000 clones, with 90% found just once. This clone appeared a single time. V usage is TRBV6-6 and J usage is TRBJ1-3; D unresolved. Source material: peripheral blood. The receptor was isolated from a human donor in a cohort sampled during active COVID-19. CDR3 DNA sequence: TGTGCCAGCAGTACAGATTCTGGAAACACCATATATTTT. Its protein is CASSTDSGNTIYF.